The source of this T cell receptor beta chain is a study of blood T cell repertoires in COVID-19. The wider study: T cells, B-cell-depleted T cells, or PBMCs provided the cDNA or gDNA that served as material.

The CDR3 contains 14 residues. Germline CDR1 and CDR2: KGHSH and LQKENI. V was shortened by 4 bases and J by 3 bases, with 13 bases between the two germline ends. Repertoires were generated with immunoSEQ multiplex PCR, while TCRdb's copy carries only in-frame clones and drops some. The sample has 130,000 or so clones; just over 85% are singletons. The chain recombines TRBV18 with TRBJ2-7; D not resolved. The source is a woman aged 60-70 years with acute or convalescent COVID-19. Sequenced input: peripheral blood. This CDR3 is CASSRSTQDYEQYF. CDR3 nucleotide sequence: TGTGCCAGCTCACGGTCAACCCAGGACTACGAGCAGTACTTC.